There are many counts of the clone carrying this T cell receptor (beta chain). Its target is not known. Patients underwent thyroid surgery, and none had received any treatment before it. The data were taken from a study of metastatic and nonmetastatic thyroid tumors. For the study at large: Repertoire comparison spanned blood and tumor or nodule tissue of malignant and benign thyroid patients.

Findings and limits, study-wide: In both blood and tumor samples, TCR beta diversity was reported significantly higher for malignant than benign nodules.

Original processing methods: Differences in CDR3 between clinicopathological groups were drawn on to build a classifier intended to discriminate distant-metastatic papillary thyroid cancer patients. TCRdb re-clonotyped the PCR reads via MiXCR. Here the V and J calls rest on TCRdb's processing, not on the authors' analysis. This table has tens of thousands of clones, roughly 15% appearing once. Germline loops: CDR1 LNHDA, CDR2 SQIVND (reference sequence). CDR3 size: 15 residues. Unmatched junction bases numbered 4, after V lost 5 bases and J lost 4 bases. The chain couples TRBV19 to TRBJ1-5, with 11 bases fitting TRBD1. The receptor was derived from a female donor with papillary thyroid cancer or a benign thyroid nodule (not recorded which). Some clones in this sample may be carry-over from other donors' samples. The sample consisted of blood. CDR3 nucleotide sequence: TGTGCCAGTAGTCCTGGGACAGGGGGAAATCAGCCCCAGCATTTT. This gives the protein CASSPGTGGNQPQHF.